Listed below are T cell receptor beta chains from one sample, sequenced in a study of cytomegalovirus exposure and HLA in healthy donors. This table comes from immunoSEQ multiplex PCR, and its TCRdb copy is limited to in-frame clones, with some not included. The sample data list roughly 39,000 clones. Material for sequencing was PBMCs. The receptors shown here come from a woman aged 25 to 39 in good health and CMV-seropositive. The CDR3 runs from the conserved cysteine through the conserved F or W. The D gene is left open where the match is weak. Size tells how often a clone was seen (once, few, many) or the class of an expanded clone, and some rows leave it out.

CDR3 DNA: TGTGCCACCAGCAGAGGTAATTCCGCGAACACCGGGGAGCTGTTTTTT; CDR3 protein: CATSRGNSANTGELFF; V gene: TRBV15; J gene: TRBJ2-2; D gene: NA; clone size: NA
CDR3 DNA: TGCGCCAGCAGCTACGTAGACAGGGGGAATTCACCCCTCCACTTT; CDR3 protein: CASSYVDRGNSPLHF; V gene: TRBV5-1; J gene: TRBJ1-6; D gene: TRBD1; clone size: NA
CDR3 DNA: TGTGCCACCACCTGGCGGGGCTACACCTTC; CDR3 protein: CATTWRGYTF; V gene: TRBV6-4; J gene: TRBJ1-2; D gene: NA; clone size: NA
CDR3 DNA: TGTGCCAGCAGCCAAGTTGCCCTAGCGGGGGGGGTGTACGAGCAGTACTTC; CDR3 protein: CASSQVALAGGVYEQYF; V gene: TRBV4-2; J gene: TRBJ2-7; D gene: TRBD2; clone size: NA
CDR3 DNA: TGTGCCAGCAGCTTCCGGGACAGGGGGCTCATCTCCTACAATGAGCAGTTCTTC; CDR3 protein: CASSFRDRGLISYNEQFF; V gene: TRBV5-6; J gene: TRBJ2-1; D gene: TRBD1; clone size: NA
CDR3 DNA: TGTGCCAGCAGCTTGGGAAGCTCTAACTATGGCTACACCTTC; CDR3 protein: CASSLGSSNYGYTF; V gene: TRBV5-6; J gene: TRBJ1-2; D gene: NA; clone size: NA
CDR3 DNA: TGCGCCAGCAGAGACAGCTCCACTGAAGCTTTCTTT; CDR3 protein: CASRDSSTEAFF; V gene: TRBV10-2; J gene: TRBJ1-1; D gene: NA; clone size: NA
CDR3 DNA: TGTGCCAGTAGTAAGACTAGCGGGGAATACGACGAGCAGTACTTC; CDR3 protein: CASSKTSGEYDEQYF; V gene: TRBV19; J gene: TRBJ2-7; D gene: TRBD2; clone size: medium-sized
CDR3 DNA: TGTGCCACCAGCAGAGAGGGGCCAAGGGTAAAGGGTCAGCCCCAGCATTTT; CDR3 protein: CATSREGPRVKGQPQHF; V gene: TRBV15; J gene: TRBJ1-5; D gene: NA; clone size: NA
CDR3 DNA: TGTGCCAGCAGTGCCCCGAGCGAGACGGGGCAGTTCTTC; CDR3 protein: CASSAPSETGQFF; V gene: TRBV6-6; J gene: TRBJ2-1; D gene: NA; clone size: NA
CDR3 DNA: TGCGCCAGCACCGAAATGACAGGGTTGAGCGGCTACACCTTC; CDR3 protein: CASTEMTGLSGYTF; V gene: TRBV5-1; J gene: TRBJ1-2; D gene: TRBD1; clone size: NA
CDR3 DNA: TGTGCCAGCAGCGGAGATGGACAGGCCGACATTCAGTACTTC; CDR3 protein: CASSGDGQADIQYF; V gene: TRBV11-3; J gene: TRBJ2-4; D gene: TRBD1; clone size: NA
CDR3 DNA: TGTGCCTGGAGTGGCGGCTCTACCCAAGATACGCAGTATTTT; CDR3 protein: CAWSGGSTQDTQYF; V gene: TRBV30; J gene: TRBJ2-3; D gene: NA; clone size: NA
CDR3 DNA: TGTGCCAGCAGCTTGGGGGCAGGGATGGACTATGGCTACACCTTC; CDR3 protein: CASSLGAGMDYGYTF; V gene: TRBV5-6; J gene: TRBJ1-2; D gene: NA; clone size: NA